This is a list of T cell receptor beta chains from one sample in a study of T cell clones after liver transplantation. TCRdb keeps only in-frame clones here, not all; method: immunoSEQ multiplex PCR. The sample consists of 95,000 to 110,000 clones, about 86% of them appearing once. The input for sequencing was CD4+ T cells from blood, taken approximately 43 months after liver transplant. The source of these receptors is a human patient who received a liver transplant. The graft donor may have contributed some T cells. CDR3s include the opening cysteine and the closing phenylalanine or tryptophan. The order of the fields is V gene, clone size, J gene, D gene, CDR3 DNA, CDR3 protein. D genes are given only for firm matches. Size values are once, few and many counts, or a class for expanded clones, and some rows have none.

TRBV28	few	TRBJ2-6	-	TGTGCCAGCAGTTTATTCCATGGTAGCTCTGGGGCCAACGTCCTGACTTTC	CASSLFHGSSGANVLTF
TRBV7-2	-	TRBJ2-3	-	TGTGCCAGCAGCTTTTGGAATTGGGATACGCAGTATTTT	CASSFWNWDTQYF
TRBV27	-	TRBJ2-7	-	TGTGCCAGCAGTTTAAGGGCGCAGGACTCCTACGAGCAGTACTTC	CASSLRAQDSYEQYF
TRBV19	-	TRBJ2-4	-	TGTGCCAGTAGTATAAATTCCCGGGAAAGAACCAAAAACATTCAGTACTTC	CASSINSRERTKNIQYF
TRBV9	-	TRBJ2-3	TRBD2	TGTGCCAGCAGCGTTCGAACCGGGACTAGCGATTCTAGCACAGATACGCAGTATTTT	CASSVRTGTSDSSTDTQYF
TRBV2	-	TRBJ1-2	-	TGTGCCAGCGCTGCAAACATTAACTATGGCTACACCTTC	CASAANINYGYTF
TRBV9	-	TRBJ2-1	TRBD2	TGTGCCAGCAGCGTGGCCGGGACTAGCGGACTCAATGAGCAGTTCTTC	CASSVAGTSGLNEQFF
TRBV6-5	-	TRBJ1-2	TRBD1	TGTGCCAGCAGTTACGGGACAGCCACCTCCTATGGCTACACCTTC	CASSYGTATSYGYTF
TRBV7-8	-	TRBJ1-2	TRBD1	TGTGCCAGCAGCCGGGACAGGGGGGGCTACACCTTC	CASSRDRGGYTF
TRBV6-1	few	TRBJ2-7	-	TGTGCCAGCAGTGAATACGTAGTGGGGGAGCAGTACTTC	CASSEYVVGEQYF
TRBV19	-	TRBJ2-2	-	TGTGCCAGTAACCTAAATGGGGGCTTCACCGGGGAGCTGTTTTTT	CASNLNGGFTGELFF
TRBV19	-	TRBJ2-3	-	TGTGCCAGTAGTCTCGCAGATACGCAGTATTTT	CASSLADTQYF
TRBV6-5	-	TRBJ2-3	TRBD2	TGTGCCAGCAGTTACTCGCCGGGAGGGGATGTTACGCAGTATTTT	CASSYSPGGDVTQYF
TRBV29-1	-	TRBJ1-2	-	TGCAGCGGGGATGCTGGCTACACCTTC	CSGDAGYTF
TRBV9	-	TRBJ1-1	TRBD1	TGTGCCAGCAGCGAATTTGACAGGGGGCATGGAGTTCGGACTGAAGCTTTCTTT	CASSEFDRGHGVRTEAFF
TRBV10-3	-	TRBJ1-1	TRBD1	TGTGCCATCAGTGCCCGACAGGGTTTCTTGAACACTGAAGCTTTCTTT	CAISARQGFLNTEAFF
TRBV11-2	few	TRBJ2-3	-	TGTGCCAGCAGCCCCGCGGTCACTAGGACGGATACGCAGTATTTT	CASSPAVTRTDTQYF
TRBV7-2	-	TRBJ2-2	-	TGTGCCAGCAGAAGTATGGGTCTAGCCTGGACCGGGGAGCTGTTTTTT	CASRSMGLAWTGELFF
TRBV7-6	-	TRBJ1-3	-	TGTGCCAGCAGCCCCCTAACAGGAACTACCATATATTTT	CASSPLTGTTIYF
TRBV28	-	TRBJ2-2	-	TGTGCCAGCAGTACCGGCGCCGGGGAGCTGTTTTTT	CASSTGAGELFF
TRBV5-1	-	TRBJ1-2	TRBD1	TGCGCCAGCCGGGACAGGGGAATTGATGGCTACACCTTC	CASRDRGIDGYTF
TRBV29-1	-	TRBJ1-5	-	TGCAGCGTTCGACTCTCTGAGGAACAGCCCCAGCATTTT	CSVRLSEEQPQHF
TRBV5-1	-	TRBJ2-7	TRBD1	TGCGCCAGCAGCTCCCCCGGGACAGTCAAGTCCTACGAGCAGTACTTC	CASSSPGTVKSYEQYF
TRBV7-2	-	TRBJ2-3	-	TGTGCCAGCAGCCCCGTGGGGACAGATACGCAGTATTTT	CASSPVGTDTQYF
TRBV11-2	once	TRBJ1-6	-	TGTGCCAGCAGCTTAGAGACGCTAGGCAATTCACCCCTCCACTTT	CASSLETLGNSPLHF
TRBV2	-	TRBJ2-7	-	TGTGCCAGCAGTCCCCTCCGGACTGCCTACGAGCAGTACTTC	CASSPLRTAYEQYF
TRBV7-8	-	TRBJ2-7	-	TGTGCCAGCAGCTTAGCGGGGCAGGGGCTCCCCTACGAGCAGTACTTC	CASSLAGQGLPYEQYF
TRBV27	once	TRBJ2-1	TRBD1	TGTGCCAGCAGTTTGACAGGGGACTCCTACAATGAGCAGTTCTTC	CASSLTGDSYNEQFF